A single sample gave rise to the 25 T cell receptor beta chains below, sequenced in a study of blood T cell repertoires in COVID-19. Generated by immunoSEQ multiplex PCR, the TCRdb table keeps only in-frame clones and is missing some. This table holds under 250,000 clones, roughly 86% found once. Specimen: PBMCs or T cells enriched from blood (not recorded which). Every receptor here comes from a woman in her twenties or thirties with acute COVID-19.

The chain joins TRBV7-8 to TRBJ1-1; 8 bases map to TRBD1. The CDR3 is 15 amino acids. Germline lookup yields CDR1 SGHVS and CDR2 FQNEAQ. V lost 1 base, J lost 3 bases, and 4 bases stayed unmatched. CDR3 coding DNA: TGTGCCAGCAGCTTAGGGACAGGGAGGCACACTGAAGCTTTCTTT. Translation gives CASSLGTGRHTEAFF.

In regard to this clone: The identical CDR3 is also encoded by other nucleotide sequences in the sample. The chain links TRBV7-2 to TRBJ1-1; unclear D gene. Germline assignment: CDR1 SGHTA and CDR2 FQGNSA. V was shortened by 2 bases and J by 0 bases, with 4 bases between the two germline ends. CDR3 length equals 13 residues. CDR3 region: CASSLSVNTEAFF. CDR3 nucleotide sequence: TGTGCCAGCAGCTTATCTGTGAACACTGAAGCTTTCTTT.

The chain employs TRBV24-1 and TRBJ2-7, with 7 bases that match TRBD1. V was clipped by 12 bases and J by 3 bases; unmatched bases: 7. There are 12 residues in the CDR3. CDR1 KGHDR and CDR2 SFDVKD come from the germline V gene. The CDR3 protein is CAAAGDSYEQYF. The CDR3 DNA reads as TGTGCCGCGGCCGGGGACAGCTACGAGCAGTACTTC.

The chain is built from TRBV7-6 and TRBJ1-6; 11 nucleotides agree with TRBD1. V was pared by 0 bases and J by 8 bases, with 0 bases of the junction left unmatched. Germline V gene data show CDR1 as SGHVS and CDR2 as FNYEAQ. The CDR3 runs 15 residues. CDR3 amino acids: CASSLAGQGDSPLHF. In DNA form, the CDR3 reads TGTGCCAGCAGCTTAGCGGGACAGGGGGATTCACCCCTCCACTTT.

This sequence joins TRBV14 and TRBJ2-1; TRBD1 is a possible D gene (5 bases). The CDR3 length is 10 residues. V gave up 6 bases and J gave up 10 bases, with 7 bases separating them. The V gene's germline CDR1 is SGHDN and CDR2 FVKESK. The CDR3 is CASSGAEQFF. The CDR3 DNA follows: TGTGCCAGCAGTGGGGCGGAGCAGTTCTTC.

This chain uses TRBV9 with TRBJ2-5; 7 bases line up with TRBD1. V shed 2 bases, J shed 4 bases, and the junction held 5 bases outside the gene matches. Per germline, CDR1 SGDLS and CDR2 YYNGEE. The CDR3 consists of 14 residues. This chain's CDR3 is CASSVQTGLETQYF. The DNA for the CDR3 is TGTGCCAGCAGCGTCCAGACAGGGTTAGAGACCCAGTACTTC.

This chain joins TRBV19 and TRBJ1-2; possible D gene TRBD1, 5 bases. CDR3 length: 13 residues. The V gene's germline CDR1 is LNHDA and CDR2 SQIVND (reference sequence). V was pared by 7 bases and J by 8 bases, with 17 bases between. The CDR3 coding sequence is TGTGCCAGTAAGTTTCAGGGTTCGAAAGGCTACACCTTC. As protein: CASKFQGSKGYTF.

J is TRBJ1-2 and V is TRBV10-3, with TRBD1 identical over 10 bases. From germline, CDR1 is ENHRY and CDR2 SYGVKD. Germline trimming cut 5 bases from V and 7 bases from J; bases unmatched to any gene: 4. The CDR3 spans 13 residues. The CDR3 reads CAISSGTGVGYTF. The CDR3 DNA sequence: TGTGCCATCAGTTCCGGGACAGGGGTTGGCTACACCTTC.

The rearrangement joins TRBV19 to TRBJ1-1; D may be TRBD1 (5 bases). V was cut by 5 bases and J by 5 bases, with 12 bases left in between. Germline V gives CDR1 LNHDA, CDR2 SQIVND (reference sequence). The CDR3 consists of 13 residues. The CDR3 here is CASSAGSITEAFF. CDR3 nucleotides: TGTGCCAGTAGTGCAGGGTCGATTACTGAAGCTTTCTTT.

The chain couples TRBV12-3 or TRBV12-4 to TRBJ2-3; D gene unclear. The CDR3 runs 11 residues. The V and J ends lost 6 bases and 4 bases respectively, with 5 bases between them. CDR3 nucleotides: TGTGCCAGCAGCCTATCAGATACGCAGTATTTT. Translating gives CASSLSDTQYF.

The CDR3 nucleotides are TGTGCCAGCAGTGTAGGGGGCTCGGCCAAAAACATTCAGTACTTC. Translation gives CASSVGGSAKNIQYF. The chain recombines TRBV25-1 with TRBJ2-4; TRBD1 aligns across 7 bases. V shed 4 bases, J shed 1 base, and the junction held 4 bases outside the gene matches. Per germline, CDR1 MGHDK and CDR2 SYGVNS. This CDR3 is built from 15 residues. Full variable domain (rest looked up from reference TRBV25-1 and TRBJ2-4): EADIYQTPRYLVIGTGKKITLECSQTMGHDKMYWYQQDPGMELHLIHYSYGVNSTEKGDLSSESTVSRIRTEHFPLTLESARPSHTSQYLCASSVGGSAKNIQYFGAGTRLSVL.

The chain uses TRBV11-2 and TRBJ2-5; 8 bases match TRBD2. CDR1 and CDR2 (germline): SGHAT, FQNNGV. CDR3 length equals 17 residues. V lost 4 bases to trimming and J lost 1 base; unmatched junction nucleotides: 11. The CDR3 DNA reads TGTGCCAGCAGCTCCCCCGATAGAGCGGGGGCCCAAGAGACCCAGTACTTC. Residues: CASSSPDRAGAQETQYF. Variable domain in full (rest from reference TRBV11-2 and TRBJ2-5): EAGVAQSPRYKIIEKRQSVAFWCNPISGHATLYWYQQILGQGPKLLIQFQNNGVVDDSQLPKDRFSAERLKGVDSTLKIQPAKLEDSAVYLCASSSPDRAGAQETQYFGPGTRLLVL.

The genes are TRBV19 and TRBJ2-3; TRBD2 matches at 10 bases. CDR1 is LNHDA and CDR2 is SQIVND in the germline V gene (reference sequence). There are 15 residues in the CDR3. With V trimmed by 5 bases and J by 0 bases, 2 bases remained unmatched. The CDR3 bases are TGTGCCAGTAGTCCGACTAGCGGGAGCACAGATACGCAGTATTTT. It specifies CASSPTSGSTDTQYF.

This clone showed up just once. V is TRBV15 and J is TRBJ1-2; D unclear. V lost 1 base to trimming and J lost 4 bases, with 13 bases between them. CDR3 length equals 15 residues. Germline assignment: CDR1 LNHNV and CDR2 YYDKDF (reference sequence). The CDR3 here is CATSRGQKMVYGYTF. The CDR3 coding sequence is TGTGCCACCAGCAGAGGTCAGAAAATGGTCTATGGCTACACCTTC.

The V call is TRBV11-2, the J call TRBJ2-3; 8 bases map to TRBD2. The CDR3 runs to 19 residues. The J segment lost 3 bases and the V segment lost 1 base, leaving 15 bases of the junction unmatched. The germline gives CDR1 SGHAT, CDR2 FQNNGV. CDR3 sequence reads: CASSLALWGGLGLTDTQYF. The CDR3 DNA sequence: TGTGCCAGCAGCTTAGCGTTGTGGGGGGGACTAGGCTTAACAGATACGCAGTATTTT.

Comments on this clone: Distinct nucleotide sequences in the sample also encode this CDR3. The CDR3 is CASSYRGTGELFF. The CDR3 DNA reads as TGTGCCAGCAGTTACCGGGGGACTGGGGAGCTGTTTTTT. The chain recombines TRBV6-2 or TRBV6-3 with TRBJ2-2; perhaps TRBD2 as D (6 bases). CDR1 MNHEY and CDR2 SVGEGT come from the germline V gene. The CDR3 extends over 13 amino acids. V lost 2 bases and J 8 bases, leaving 9 bases between the germline ends.

The V and J genes are TRBV6-1 and TRBJ1-5; D unresolved. Trimming stripped 1 base from V and 0 bases from J, with 10 bases between. The CDR3 consists of 16 residues. CDR1 and CDR2 (germline): MNHNS, SASEGT. The CDR3 region is CASSEDRTYSNQPQHF. CDR3 in DNA: TGTGCCAGCAGTGAAGACAGAACATATAGCAATCAGCCCCAGCATTTT.

The chain recombines TRBV6-5 with TRBJ2-1; a weak D match, TRBD1 (6 bases). Per the germline V gene, CDR1 is MNHEY and CDR2 is SVGAGI. CDR3 size: 15 residues. Trimming took 6 bases from V and 2 from J, leaving 14 bases between them. CDR3 residues: CASRVTGSPYNEQFF. The CDR3 nucleotides are TGTGCCAGCAGAGTCACAGGGAGTCCCTACAATGAGCAGTTCTTC.

The chain carries TRBV6-5 and TRBJ1-1; D is possibly TRBD1 (6 bases). The ends were cut back, 8 bases at V and 1 base at J, with 8 bases in the middle. CDR3 size: 12 residues. Germline V gives CDR1 MNHEY, CDR2 SVGAGI. As DNA, the CDR3 is TGTGCCAGCGAAGGGGGGAACACTGAAGCTTTCTTT. Its translation: CASEGGNTEAFF.

The chain carries TRBV27 and TRBJ1-5; 10 nucleotides align to TRBD1. CDR3 length: 16 amino acids. Trimming removed 5 bases from V and 4 bases from J; junction bases left unmatched: 8. Germline CDR1 MNHEY, CDR2 SMNVEV (reference sequence). The CDR3 DNA is TGTGCCAGCAGTCCCCGACAGGGGGCCGGAAATCAGCCCCAGCATTTT. This encodes CASSPRQGAGNQPQHF.

The V gene is TRBV5-4, the J gene TRBJ2-7, with D perhaps TRBD1 (5 bases). The V gene lost 6 bases and the J gene lost 6 bases, with 19 bases spanning the gap. The CDR3 runs to 14 residues. The germline gives CDR1 SGHNT, CDR2 YYREEE (reference sequence). The CDR3 region is CASTIQDGRLEQYF. CDR3 DNA: TGTGCCAGCACCATACAGGACGGAAGGCTCGAGCAGTACTTC.

The gene calls are TRBV6-6 and TRBJ1-2; tentative D call: TRBD1 (5 bases). The CDR3 runs 16 residues. Trimming took 6 bases from V and 4 from J, leaving 21 bases between them. From germline, CDR1 is MNHNY and CDR2 SVGAGI (reference sequence). As DNA, the CDR3 is TGTGCCAGCAGCTCTCGGGCCGCAGGGCAGGGCTATGGCTACACCTTC. Its protein is CASSSRAAGQGYGYTF.

This clone was found once. The chain joins TRBV28 to TRBJ2-2; TRBD2 aligns across 8 bases. This CDR3 spans 18 amino acids. Germline CDR1 reads MDHEN; CDR2 reads SYDVKM. V lost 3 bases to trimming and J lost 7 bases; unmatched junction nucleotides: 16. This CDR3 reads CASSFNPGTSDLGGELFF. The CDR3, as DNA: TGTGCCAGCAGTTTCAATCCCGGGACTAGTGACTTGGGCGGGGAGCTGTTTTTT.

Comments on this clone: At the DNA level, this CDR3 is encoded by other sequences in the same sample as well. This chain connects TRBV27 to TRBJ2-7; D perhaps matches TRBD2 (5 bases). Trimming pared 2 bases from V and 7 bases from J, leaving 9 bases between. The CDR3 consists of 12 residues. In germline, CDR1 is MNHEY, CDR2 SMNVEV (reference sequence). The CDR3: CASSLLEGEQYF. CDR3 DNA: TGTGCCAGCAGTTTACTAGAGGGAGAGCAGTACTTC.

The chain joins TRBV6-2 or TRBV6-3 to TRBJ2-5, with D unresolved. This CDR3 is built from 16 residues. The V gene lost 4 bases and the J gene lost 5 bases, with 20 bases spanning the gap. CDR1 and CDR2 (germline): MNHEY, SVGEGT. The CDR3 DNA is TGTGCCAGCAGTTGGCGGCCCGGTCTATCGTGGGAGACCCAGTACTTC. It specifies CASSWRPGLSWETQYF.